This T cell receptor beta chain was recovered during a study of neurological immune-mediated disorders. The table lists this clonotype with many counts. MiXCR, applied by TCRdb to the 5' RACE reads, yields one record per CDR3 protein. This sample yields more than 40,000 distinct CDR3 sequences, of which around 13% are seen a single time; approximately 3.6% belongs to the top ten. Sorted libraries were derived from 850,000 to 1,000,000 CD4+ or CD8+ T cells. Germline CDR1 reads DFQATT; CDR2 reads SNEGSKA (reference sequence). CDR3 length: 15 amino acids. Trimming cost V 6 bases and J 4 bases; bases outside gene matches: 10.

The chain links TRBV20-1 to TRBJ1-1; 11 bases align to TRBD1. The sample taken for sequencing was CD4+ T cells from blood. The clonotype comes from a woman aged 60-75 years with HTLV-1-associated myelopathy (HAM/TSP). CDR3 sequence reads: CSARGQGARTTEAFF. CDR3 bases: TGCAGTGCACGCGGACAGGGGGCGCGGACCACTGAAGCTTTCTTT.